The 28 T cell receptor beta chains reported below all come from one sample, sequenced in a study of T cells expressing NK-cell markers. With the 5' RACE reads reprocessed, TCRdb shows one record per CDR3 protein and no DNA. The sample data list 150,000 to 200,000 distinct CDR3 sequences. Sequencing input: blood T cells: a sorted CD56 or NKG2C T cell subset, CD4+ or CD8+ T cells, or bulk PBMC T cells (not recorded which). Source of these receptors: a man between 18 and 69 years old in good health.

The rearrangement uses TRBV5-1 and TRBJ1-1; no DNA is available, so the TRBD1 call from TCRdb remains unchecked. The V gene's germline CDR1 is SGHRS and CDR2 YFSETQ. The CDR3 extends over 14 amino acids. This CDR3 reads CASSRRQPDTEAFF.

The rearrangement uses TRBV30 and TRBJ2-2. The CDR3 has 14 residues. Germline assignment: CDR1 GTSNPN and CDR2 SVGIG (reference sequence). CDR3 residues: CAWSAGTNTGELFF.

The chain recombines TRBV9 with TRBJ2-3; TCRdb returns TRBD1, unconfirmable since there is no DNA. The CDR3 extends over 16 amino acids. The germline CDR1 and CDR2 sequences are SGDLS and YYNGEE. The CDR3 here is CASSAPRDSSTDTQYF.

This rearrangement joins TRBV19 to TRBJ1-2; TCRdb outputs TRBD1, but without DNA this stays unchecked. The CDR3 extends over 12 amino acids. In germline, CDR1 is LNHDA, CDR2 SQIVND (reference sequence). The CDR3 reads CARRNRGNGYTF.

The chain employs TRBV5-1 and TRBJ2-1; TCRdb's assignment of TRBD1 cannot be checked, as there is no DNA. From germline, CDR1 is SGHRS and CDR2 YFSETQ. The CDR3 spans 16 residues. CDR3 loop: CASSAPDRVDRDEQFF.

The rearrangement uses TRBV5-5 and TRBJ2-7. Germline V gene data show CDR1 as SGHKS and CDR2 as YYEKEE (reference sequence). This CDR3 is 14 amino acids long. CDR3 sequence reads: CASSFTISVGEQYF.

CDR3 protein: CASSEDWYQETQYF. The chain combines TRBV27 with TRBJ2-5. The CDR3 is made up of 14 amino acids. Germline assignment: CDR1 MNHEY and CDR2 SMNVEV (reference sequence).

This chain uses TRBV7-9 with TRBJ1-5. CDR1 is SEHNR and CDR2 is FQNEAQ in the germline V gene (reference sequence). The CDR3 covers 16 residues. The CDR3 loop is CASSLSQNWGNQPQHF.

The rearrangement joins TRBV27 to TRBJ2-1; the D gene TCRdb calls, TRBD2, cannot be checked with no DNA. This CDR3 is 14 amino acids long. Looked up from germline, CDR1 is MNHEY and CDR2 is SMNVEV (reference sequence). The CDR3 sequence is CASTAGFGFNEQFF.

The chain has TRBV27 and TRBJ2-7; no DNA is available, so the TRBD1 call from TCRdb remains unchecked. This CDR3 contains 13 residues. Germline CDR1 MNHEY, CDR2 SMNVEV (reference sequence). This CDR3 reads CASSPGVVYEQYF.

The gene calls are TRBV11-2 and TRBJ1-6. The CDR3 runs 16 residues. The V gene's germline CDR1 is SGHAT and CDR2 FQNNGV. The CDR3 region is CASSLVPVGYNSPLHF.

The CDR3 spells CASGQTGIGETQYF. The chain has TRBV7-8 and TRBJ2-5; TCRdb returns TRBD1, unconfirmable since there is no DNA. The CDR3 covers 14 residues. CDR1 SGHVS and CDR2 FQNEAQ come from the germline V gene.

The J gene is TRBJ2-7, the V gene TRBV20-1; TCRdb indicates TRBD1, and absent DNA this call remains unverified. Germline V gene data show CDR1 as DFQATT and CDR2 as SNEGSKA (reference sequence). The CDR3 loop spans 15 amino acids. The CDR3: CSARSDRWRRYEQYF.

The chain uses TRBV13 and TRBJ2-7; TCRdb's assignment of TRBD1 cannot be checked, as there is no DNA. Per the germline V gene, CDR1 is PRHDT and CDR2 is FYEKMQ (reference sequence). The CDR3 has 14 residues. CDR3 sequence: CASSLSYRGYEQYF.

This sequence joins TRBV19 and TRBJ1-2. The CDR3 runs to 12 residues. CDR1 and CDR2 (germline): LNHDA, SQIVND (reference sequence). This CDR3 is CASSIDFYGYTF. Combining the CDR3 with reference TRBV19 and TRBJ1-2 gives the whole variable domain DGGITQSPKYLFRKEGQNVTLSCEQNLNHDAMYWYRQDPGQGLRLIYYSQIVNDFQKGDIAEGYSVSREKKESFPLTVTSAQKNPTAFYLCASSIDFYGYTFGSGTRLTVV.

The chain joins TRBV4-1 to TRBJ2-7; TCRdb reports TRBD1, a call that lacks DNA to check it against. The CDR3 runs to 17 residues. CDR1 and CDR2 (germline): MGHRA, YSYEKL. The CDR3 sequence is CASSPTFGGTSSYEQYF.

CDR3 protein: CASSYGGRGTEAFF. The chain has TRBV6-5 and TRBJ1-1. Germline assignment: CDR1 MNHEY and CDR2 SVGAGI. CDR3 length: 14 residues.

This rearrangement joins TRBV30 to TRBJ1-1; TCRdb returns TRBD1, unconfirmable since there is no DNA. CDR3 length equals 12 residues. Germline loops: CDR1 GTSNPN, CDR2 SVGIG (reference sequence). CDR3 residues: CAWTRGNTEAFF.

CDR3 amino acids: CASSGQESSYEQYF. V usage is TRBV7-9 and J usage is TRBJ2-7; there is no DNA to check the TCRdb D call of TRBD1. Germline V CDR1 and CDR2: SEHNR, FQNEAQ (reference sequence). The CDR3 runs to 14 residues.

The V gene is TRBV3-1, the J gene TRBJ2-3; TCRdb calls TRBD1, which cannot be checked without DNA. The CDR3 extends over 15 amino acids. From germline, CDR1 is LGHDT and CDR2 YNNKEL (reference sequence). The CDR3 here is CASSQAPYHTDTQYF.

The chain couples TRBV6-6 to TRBJ2-1. This CDR3 is built from 12 residues. Looked up from germline, CDR1 is MNHNY and CDR2 is SVGAGI (reference sequence). CDR3 sequence reads: CASSGLDPEQFF.

This sequence joins TRBV9 and TRBJ1-1; without DNA, the TCRdb call of TRBD1 cannot be checked. Germline CDR1 is SGDLS and CDR2 is YYNGEE. The CDR3 spans 18 residues. The CDR3 protein is CASSPSPGTGLIDTEAFF.

The chain joins TRBV9 to TRBJ2-3; without DNA, the TCRdb call of TRBD1 cannot be checked. Germline values: CDR1 SGDLS, CDR2 YYNGEE. The CDR3 loop spans 16 amino acids. The CDR3 spells CASSFSPGGSTDTQYF.

This chain connects TRBV10-3 to TRBJ1-6; TCRdb's D gene call, TRBD1, goes unchecked for lack of DNA. CDR3 length equals 15 residues. Germline CDR1 reads ENHRY; CDR2 reads SYGVKD. CDR3 protein: CAISPGGAGNSPLHF.

V usage is TRBV20-1 and J usage is TRBJ2-7; TCRdb returns TRBD1, unconfirmable since there is no DNA. Germline CDR1 DFQATT, CDR2 SNEGSKA (reference sequence). This CDR3 is built from 16 residues. CDR3 residues: CSARDWAEGADYEQYF.

This rearrangement joins TRBV27 to TRBJ2-3; TCRdb's D gene call, TRBD2, goes unchecked for lack of DNA. The CDR3 totals 17 residues. Germline values: CDR1 MNHEY, CDR2 SMNVEV (reference sequence). The CDR3 protein is CASSNLRAGVGPDTQYF.

V and J are TRBV16 and TRBJ1-2. The CDR3 has 13 residues. Germline V gene lookup returns CDR1 KGHSY and CDR2 FQNENV. CDR3 sequence reads: CASSLTPYYGYTF.

This chain's CDR3 is CASSGTSGVETQYF. The J gene is TRBJ2-5, the V gene TRBV9; no DNA is available, so the TRBD2 call from TCRdb remains unchecked. Germline-derived CDR1 and CDR2 are SGDLS and YYNGEE. The CDR3 is made up of 14 amino acids.